This T cell receptor beta chain was captured in a study of shared clonotypes between healthy human individuals. Sequencing used immunoSEQ multiplex PCR; TCRdb keeps in-frame clones, though not all of them. The sample holds roughly 2 million clones; roughly 94% are singletons and the top ten take under 0.15%. Broader study findings: Clonotypes not shared had lower generation probabilities than those common to all four donors. Clonotype sharing across several donors was observed for around 4.8% of naive CD4 clonotypes. Limited genetic and exposure-history diversity came from having few donors.

CD4+ cell separation produced CD45RA+ naive and CD45RA-negative memory subsets. The CDR3 extends over 14 amino acids. Germline V gene lookup returns CDR1 WNHNN and CDR2 SYGVQD (reference sequence). Trimming cost V 2 bases and J 0 bases, with 6 bases left between them. On this clone itself: The antigen is unknown.

Sequencing used naive CD4+ T cells sorted from blood. The subset: CD45RA+ positively selected. The chain uses TRBV10-1 and TRBJ2-3; D is uncertain. This TCR was recovered from a man aged 18 to 29 in good health. This chain's CDR3 is CASSERLSTDTQYF. The CDR3 nucleotides read TGCGCCAGCAGTGAGCGGCTGAGCACAGATACGCAGTATTTT.